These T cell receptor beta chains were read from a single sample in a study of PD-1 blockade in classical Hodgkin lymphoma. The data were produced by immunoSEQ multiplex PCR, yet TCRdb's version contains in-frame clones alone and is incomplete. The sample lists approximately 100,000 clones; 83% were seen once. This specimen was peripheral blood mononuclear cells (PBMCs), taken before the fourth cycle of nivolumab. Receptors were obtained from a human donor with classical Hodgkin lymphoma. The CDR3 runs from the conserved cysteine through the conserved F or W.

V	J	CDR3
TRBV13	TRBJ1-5	CASSRGRSSNQPQHF
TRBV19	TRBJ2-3	CASSVRDDQDTQYF
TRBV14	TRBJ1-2	CASSRDTAIRSGYTF
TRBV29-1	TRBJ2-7	CSVDSGGSHEQYF
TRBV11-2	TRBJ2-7	CASRMAAMFNEQYF
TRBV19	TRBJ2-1	CASSRISGTLNEQFF
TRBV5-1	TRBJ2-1	CASSLREGFDEQFF
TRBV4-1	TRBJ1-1	CASSQDWRRDTEAFF
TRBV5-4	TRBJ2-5	CASSLDRQETQYF
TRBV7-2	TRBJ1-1	CASSFGTEAFF
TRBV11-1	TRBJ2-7	CASSLTRYEQYF